The next 26 T cell receptor beta chains were all read from a single sample in a study of early T cells in non-severe SARS-CoV-2 infection. In TCRdb, the 5' RACE reads were re-called with MiXCR into one record per CDR3 protein. The sample lists some 60,000 distinct CDR3 sequences, roughly a tenth occurring once. The sequenced sample was whole blood. The receptors originated from an adult who was a healthcare worker with PCR-confirmed SARS-CoV-2 infection or an uninfected control (not recorded which).

The chain has TRBV12-3 or TRBV12-4 and TRBJ2-6, with a possible D match to TRBD1 (5 bases). The CDR3 extends over 14 amino acids. The V and J ends lost 6 bases and 5 bases respectively, with 11 bases between them. The CDR3 sequence is CASRRQSRANVLTF. CDR3 DNA sequence: TGTGCCAGCAGAAGACAGTCACGGGCCAACGTCCTGACTTTC.

This clonotype occurred a few times. V usage is TRBV9 and J usage is TRBJ2-1; no reliable D call. Germline-derived CDR1 and CDR2 are SGDLS and YYNGEE. The CDR3 length is 15 residues. Trimming pared 0 bases from V and 4 bases from J, leaving 11 bases between. The CDR3 DNA reads TGTGCCAGCAGCGTAGGGGCCCTAGGGTACAATGAGCAGTTCTTC. Amino acid sequence: CASSVGALGYNEQFF.

A word on this clonotype: This may arise from a read error, as a much more abundant clone is one base away. The CDR3 nucleotides are TGTGCCAGCAGCCATAGCGGGAGGCGAGATACGCAGTATTTT. As protein: CASSHSGRRDTQYF. V is TRBV3-1 and J is TRBJ2-3; 10 bases align to TRBD2. This CDR3 is built from 14 residues. Germline CDR1 LGHDT, CDR2 YNNKEL (reference sequence). With 3 bases clipped from V and 5 bases from J, the junction kept 2 bases outside the gene matches.

This clonotype has a handful of counts. The chain links TRBV12-3 or TRBV12-4 to TRBJ1-5; D perhaps matches TRBD1 (5 bases). Trimming pared 1 base from V and 6 bases from J, leaving 16 bases between. The CDR3 totals 16 residues. The CDR3 DNA sequence: TGTGCCAGCAGTTTAGGGGGGGGAGCGAAAGGTCAGCCCCAGCATTTT. It specifies CASSLGGGAKGQPQHF.

The CDR3 region is CASSAGFGGEQYF. CDR3 in DNA: TGTGCCAGCAGCGCCGGTTTTGGAGGCGAGCAGTACTTC. This sequence joins TRBV9 and TRBJ2-7; D is perhaps TRBD2 (5 bases). Germline V lookup: CDR1 SGDLS, CDR2 YYNGEE. V was clipped by 3 bases and J by 6 bases, with 13 bases between them. CDR3 length equals 13 residues.

This clonotype was detected many times. The chain joins TRBV7-9 to TRBJ1-4; no clear D gene. Trimming took 3 bases from V and 6 from J, leaving 8 bases between them. Germline values: CDR1 SEHNR, CDR2 FQNEAQ (reference sequence). This CDR3 comprises 13 residues. The CDR3 is CASSLVSDEKLFF. In nucleotides, the CDR3 is TGTGCCAGCAGCTTGGTATCGGATGAAAAACTGTTTTTT.

This clonotype was seen only a few times. The J gene is TRBJ2-7, the V gene TRBV7-9; 8 bases align to TRBD1. Looked up from germline, CDR1 is SEHNR and CDR2 is FQNEAQ (reference sequence). The CDR3 is made up of 14 amino acids. The J segment lost 5 bases and the V segment lost 5 bases, leaving 8 bases of the junction unmatched. Here the CDR3 reads CASSHPGQVNEQYF. Written as DNA, the CDR3 is TGTGCCAGCAGCCATCCGGGACAGGTGAACGAGCAGTACTTC.

This clonotype has at least ten counts. This rearrangement joins TRBV12-5 to TRBJ2-1; 11 bases align to TRBD2. V was pared by 4 bases and J by 3 bases, with 11 bases of the junction left unmatched. CDR3 size: 18 residues. CDR1 LGHNT and CDR2 FRNRAP come from the germline V gene. The CDR3 region has the DNA TGTGCTAGTGGTTCCGCTACTAGCGGGAGTGGTATCTACAATGAGCAGTTCTTC. This gives the protein CASGSATSGSGIYNEQFF.

This clonotype was picked up many times. This chain uses TRBV29-1 with TRBJ2-2; D may match TRBD1 or TRBD2 (5 bases each). Trimming took off 4 bases at V and 0 bases at J, with 9 bases between the two ends. The CDR3 consists of 14 residues. Germline values: CDR1 SQVTM, CDR2 ANQGSEA. CDR3 amino acids: CSVVGTANTGELFF. The CDR3 nucleotides read TGCAGCGTTGTGGGGACCGCGAACACCGGGGAGCTGTTTTTT.

This clonotype occurred many times. The chain couples TRBV12-3 or TRBV12-4 to TRBJ2-5, with D possibly called TRBD1 or TRBD2 (5 bases each). This CDR3 region has 13 residues. The V gene lost 7 bases and the J gene lost 4 bases, with 13 bases spanning the gap. CDR3: CASIRWGSETQYF. The CDR3 DNA reads TGTGCCAGCATCCGGTGGGGGTCAGAGACCCAGTACTTC.

This clonotype has at least ten counts. The J gene is TRBJ2-1, the V gene TRBV3-1; D might be TRBD2 (5 bases). The CDR3 length is 14 residues. CDR1 LGHDT and CDR2 YNNKEL come from the germline V gene (reference sequence). The V end lost 4 bases, the J end lost 0 bases, and 7 bases lay between the germline ends. In nucleotides, the CDR3 is TGTGCCAGCAGCCTACGGGACTCCTACAATGAGCAGTTCTTC. It codes for CASSLRDSYNEQFF.

This rearrangement joins TRBV27 to TRBJ2-2; D remains unclear. CDR3 length: 14 residues. From germline, CDR1 is MNHEY and CDR2 SMNVEV (reference sequence). V lost 0 bases and J lost 7, with 9 bases in between. CDR3 in DNA: TGTGCCAGCAGTTTATCGGGATTTGTCGGGGAGCTGTTTTTT. This codes for CASSLSGFVGELFF.

This clonotype was counted ten times or more. The chain carries TRBV6-1 and TRBJ2-2, with unresolved D. The CDR3 extends over 16 amino acids. Trimming stripped 5 bases from V and 0 bases from J, with 13 bases between. Germline CDR1 MNHNS, CDR2 SASEGT. The CDR3 loop reads CASSYEIVANTGELFF. For the CDR3, the DNA is TGTGCCAGCAGTTACGAGATAGTAGCGAACACCGGGGAGCTGTTTTTT.

In regard to this clonotype: This may be a read error, as it is one base from a much larger clone. The CDR3 spells CASSFSGRAGGNEQYF. As DNA, the CDR3 is TGTGCCAGCAGCTTTAGCGGGAGGGCCGGAGGCAATGAGCAGTACTTC. The V gene is TRBV7-9, the J gene TRBJ2-1; 11 bases fit TRBD2. The J call is in doubt because the DNA end fits TRBJ2-7 better. The germline V gene has CDR1 SEHNR and CDR2 FQNEAQ (reference sequence). This CDR3 is 16 amino acids long.

This clonotype was counted many times. V usage is TRBV19 and J usage is TRBJ2-3; tentative D call: TRBD2 (6 bases). CDR1 and CDR2 from the germline V gene are LNHDA and SQIVND (reference sequence). The CDR3 is 11 residues long. V was clipped by 11 bases and J by 5 bases, with 11 bases between them. CDR3 DNA sequence: TGTGCCTCTGGGGGAGGAGATACGCAGTATTTT. This codes for CASGGGDTQYF.

This clonotype was picked up many times. One end of the junction is discordant with germline, which a read error may explain. The CDR3 region is CASSQGLAGGEWLGHF. The CDR3 bases are TGTGCCAGCAGCCAGGGACTAGCGGGAGGAGAATGGCTGGGTCATTTT. The rearrangement links TRBV5-4 to TRBJ2-3; TRBD2 matches at 15 bases. The CDR3 length is 16 residues. The germline V gene encodes CDR1 SGHNT and CDR2 YYREEE (reference sequence).

Of note for this clonotype: One end of the junction varies from germline; a read error may be responsible. This rearrangement joins TRBV7-6 to TRBJ2-3, with D perhaps TRBD1 (7 bases). Germline V gene lookup returns CDR1 SGHVS and CDR2 FNYEAQ. This CDR3 is 16 amino acids long. The CDR3, as DNA: TGTACCAGCAGCTTAGTAGCGGCAGGGGGGACAGATACGCAGTATTTT. Protein product: CTSSLVAAGGTDTQYF.

This clonotype was found many times. This sequence joins TRBV20-1 and TRBJ1-5, with TRBD1 matching over 7 bases. V lost 4 bases to trimming and J lost 4 bases; unmatched junction nucleotides: 7. The CDR3 runs to 14 residues. Germline loops: CDR1 DFQATT, CDR2 SNEGSKA (reference sequence). CDR3 loop: CSAKNAGGNQPQHF. The CDR3 DNA is TGCAGTGCTAAAAATGCAGGGGGGAATCAGCCCCAGCATTTT.

This clonotype was seen ten or more times. The chain uses TRBV12-3 or TRBV12-4 and TRBJ1-6; D is unclear. V was clipped by 3 bases and J by 10 bases, with 10 bases between them. The CDR3 has 13 residues. The CDR3 nucleotides read TGTGCCAGCAGTTTTGGGATGGGATCACCCCTCCACTTT. Translation gives CASSFGMGSPLHF.

This clonotype has only a few counts. The chain joins TRBV7-9 to TRBJ1-1, with 9 bases that match TRBD1. This CDR3 has 14 residues. The V segment lost 5 bases and the J segment 8 bases; nucleotides outside the gene matches: 9. Germline values: CDR1 SEHNR, CDR2 FQNEAQ (reference sequence). The CDR3 DNA sequence: TGTGCCAGCAGCACTCATCGGGACAGGGACGAAGCTTTCTTT. Residues: CASSTHRDRDEAFF.

This clonotype appeared many times. The genes are TRBV20-1 and TRBJ2-7, with D tentatively TRBD2 (6 bases). Germline assignment: CDR1 DFQATT and CDR2 SNEGSKA (reference sequence). The CDR3 is 14 residues long. V was clipped by 6 bases and J by 5 bases, with 20 bases between them. The DNA of the CDR3 is TGCAGTGCCCTTGGGGGAGGCAGGGTAAACGAGCAGTACTTC. It specifies CSALGGGRVNEQYF.

This chain's CDR3 is CASSQTGTSGRANNEQFF. CDR3 bases: TGCGCCAGCAGCCAAACCGGGACTAGCGGGAGGGCCAATAATGAGCAGTTCTTC. V is TRBV4-1 and J is TRBJ2-1; 16 bases align to TRBD2. The V and J ends lost 2 bases and 7 bases, in that order; junction bases with no gene match: 8. CDR3 size: 18 residues. Germline V gives CDR1 MGHRA, CDR2 YSYEKL.

The table lists this clonotype with many counts. The chain employs TRBV12-5 and TRBJ2-1; 7 bases are shared with TRBD2. From germline, CDR1 is LGHNT and CDR2 FRNRAP. The CDR3 extends over 14 amino acids. V gave up 8 bases and J gave up 5 bases; unmatched junction bases: 9. CDR3 region: CASTGGGWNNEQFF. In nucleotides, the CDR3 is TGTGCTAGTACTGGGGGAGGGTGGAACAATGAGCAGTTCTTC.

There are a few counts of this clonotype. V is TRBV7-3 and J is TRBJ2-7, with 8 bases lining up with TRBD2. Germline trimming cut 4 bases from V and 5 bases from J; bases unmatched to any gene: 7. There are 14 residues in the CDR3. CDR1 and CDR2 from the germline V gene are SGHTA and FQGTGA. The CDR3 reads CASSSRGGPHEQYF. The CDR3 DNA follows: TGTGCCAGCAGCTCCCGCGGGGGGCCCCACGAGCAGTACTTC.

The chain joins TRBV9 to TRBJ2-5; D uncertain. CDR3 length equals 15 residues. The germline gives CDR1 SGDLS, CDR2 YYNGEE. Trimming removed 0 bases from V and 1 base from J, with 10 bases in between. The CDR3 is CASSVDLGGQETQYF. In nucleotides, the CDR3 is TGTGCCAGCAGCGTAGATTTGGGCGGCCAAGAGACCCAGTACTTC.

Many counts were recorded for this clonotype. V is TRBV20-1 and J is TRBJ1-5; 7 bases agree with TRBD1. V trimming: 0 bases; J trimming: 6 bases; junction bases outside the gene matches: 8. The CDR3 consists of 15 residues. Germline V gene data show CDR1 as DFQATT and CDR2 as SNEGSKA (reference sequence). The CDR3 nucleotides read TGCAGTGCTAGAGACGGTGAGGGGGCAGGTCAGCCCCAGCATTTT. This encodes CSARDGEGAGQPQHF.